The next 14 T cell receptor beta chains were all read from a single sample in a study of cytomegalovirus exposure and HLA in healthy donors. This PCR relied on a set of 60 Vbeta primers and 13 Jbeta primers. Profiled with immunoSEQ multiplex PCR; TCRdb holds only in-frame clones, not every one. The sample lists about 140,000 clones; 73% were seen once. Sequencing input: PBMCs. These receptors all come from a middle-aged woman in good health and CMV-seronegative.

This clone was seen only a few times. The chain uses TRBV29-1 and TRBJ1-3; D is ambiguous. Germline V CDR1 and CDR2: SQVTM, ANQGSEA. The CDR3 totals 16 residues. The V end was cut by 0 bases, the J end by 0 bases, with 12 bases between. As DNA, the CDR3 is TGCAGCGTTGAAGATCCATTCACAAACTCTGGAAACACCATATATTTT. This sequence encodes CSVEDPFTNSGNTIYF.

The chain joins TRBV6-5 to TRBJ2-7, with 10 positions matching TRBD1. The ends lost 6 bases at V and 1 base at J; junction bases unmatched: 3. CDR1 MNHEY and CDR2 SVGAGI come from the germline V gene. The CDR3 loop spans 14 amino acids. The CDR3 DNA is TGTGCCAGCAGGACAGGGGGCTTTTCCTACGAGCAGTACTTC. Protein: CASRTGGFSYEQYF.

The CDR3 bases are TGTGCCAGTAGTATAGTGGGGCTCAATCAGCCCCAGCATTTT. Translation: CASSIVGLNQPQHF. The V gene is TRBV19, the J gene TRBJ1-5; D perhaps matches TRBD1 (5 bases). From germline, CDR1 is LNHDA and CDR2 SQIVND (reference sequence). This CDR3 is 14 amino acids long. Trimming stripped 1 base from V and 3 bases from J, with 7 bases between.

As DNA, the CDR3 is TGTGCCAGTAGCGCTTCTAGCGGGGGGGTCGGATGGGATACGCAGTATTTT. Amino acids: CASSASSGGVGWDTQYF. The V gene is TRBV19, the J gene TRBJ2-3; 12 bases are a match to TRBD2. The V gene's germline CDR1 is LNHDA and CDR2 SQIVND (reference sequence). This CDR3 is 17 amino acids long. The junction had 13 bases not matched to a gene; V was cut back by 6 bases and J by 6 bases.

This CDR3 is CASSPRSGGEYSYNEQFF. The DNA for the CDR3 is TGTGCCAGCAGCCCCCGGTCGGGTGGCGAATACTCCTACAATGAGCAGTTCTTC. The chain has TRBV9 and TRBJ2-1; no clear D gene. The CDR3 loop spans 18 amino acids. V dropped 4 bases and J dropped 0 bases, with 20 bases sitting between them. Germline CDR1 and CDR2: SGDLS and YYNGEE. Full variable domain (outside the CDR3, taken from reference TRBV9 and TRBJ2-1): DSGVTQTPKHLITATGQRVTLRCSPRSGDLSVYWYQQSLDQGLQFLIQYYNGEERAKGNILERFSAQQFPDLHSELNLSSLELGDSALYFCASSPRSGGEYSYNEQFFGPGTRLTVL.

For this clone: The identical CDR3 is also encoded by other nucleotide sequences in the sample. The rearrangement links TRBV5-1 to TRBJ2-1; 12 bases align to TRBD2. The length of the CDR3 is 14 residues. J lost 9 bases, V lost 0 bases, and 1 base had no gene match. Germline V CDR1 and CDR2: SGHRS, YFSETQ. In DNA, the CDR3 is TGCGCCAGCAGCTTGGCACTAGCGGGGGGTGAGCAGTTCTTC. This codes for CASSLALAGGEQFF.

The J gene is TRBJ2-7, the V gene TRBV7-6, with a tentative D call TRBD1 (5 bases). Trimming removed 4 bases at V and 2 bases at J, with 12 bases between. Germline CDR1 SGHVS, CDR2 FNYEAQ. There are 14 residues in the CDR3. CDR3 bases: TGTGCCAGCAGCTACTCGGACACGACCTACGAGCAGTACTTC. It encodes CASSYSDTTYEQYF.

This clone was seen a handful of times. The V call is TRBV6-5, the J call TRBJ1-1; D possibly corresponds to TRBD1 (6 bases). V lost 9 bases and J lost 11, with 19 bases in between. In germline, CDR1 is MNHEY, CDR2 SVGAGI. CDR3 size: 12 residues. As DNA, the CDR3 is TGTGCCAGTTATGAACGGGGGGGCCGGGCTTTCTTT. Encoded protein: CASYERGGRAFF.

The gene calls are TRBV5-6 and TRBJ2-2; no clear D gene. CDR1 SGHDT and CDR2 YYEEEE come from the germline V gene. Trimming took off 0 bases at V and 1 base at J, with 4 bases between the two ends. This CDR3 contains 14 residues. CDR3 loop: CASSLDRNTGELFF. Here the CDR3 DNA reads TGTGCCAGCAGCTTGGATAGGAACACCGGGGAGCTGTTTTTT.

The chain links TRBV5-1 to TRBJ2-5; 10 positions match TRBD2. This CDR3 contains 15 residues. Germline CDR1 is SGHRS and CDR2 is YFSETQ. V was clipped by 0 bases and J by 5 bases; unmatched bases: 4. The CDR3 loop reads CASSLVQRGGETQYF. The CDR3, as DNA: TGCGCCAGCAGCTTGGTACAGCGGGGGGGGGAGACCCAGTACTTC.

The rearrangement links TRBV7-2 to TRBJ2-5; a possible D gene is TRBD1 (5 bases). Germline loops: CDR1 SGHTA, CDR2 FQGNSA. The CDR3 sequence is 13 residues long. Trimming took 7 bases from V and 5 from J, leaving 14 bases between them. Written as DNA, the CDR3 is TGTGCCAGCATCTCAGGGTTTGCGGAGACCCAGTACTTC. It is translated as CASISGFAETQYF.

The chain joins TRBV18 to TRBJ1-6; 10 bases are shared with TRBD1. This CDR3 comprises 18 residues. Germline V gene lookup returns CDR1 KGHSH and CDR2 LQKENI. After removal of 4 bases from V and 7 bases from J, the junction contained 13 bases not matched to a gene. CDR3 bases: TGTGCCAGCTCACAAACTTCGACAGGGGGCCTAGCAAATTCACCCCTCCACTTT. Translating gives CASSQTSTGGLANSPLHF. The full variable domain, rest sourced from reference TRBV18 and TRBJ1-6, is NAGVMQNPRHLVRRRGQEARLRCSPMKGHSHVYWYRQLPEEGLKFMVYLQKENIIDESGMPKERFSAEFPKEGPSILRIQQVVRGDSAAYFCASSQTSTGGLANSPLHFGNGTRLTVT.

The genes are TRBV7-6 and TRBJ2-1; D uncertain. The V gene lost 0 bases and the J gene lost 0 bases, with 15 bases spanning the gap. CDR3 length: 18 amino acids. Looked up from germline, CDR1 is SGHVS and CDR2 is FNYEAQ. The CDR3 nucleotides are TGTGCCAGCAGCTTAGCTTCGACGATACTAAGCTCCTACAATGAGCAGTTCTTC. Protein sequence: CASSLASTILSSYNEQFF.

V and J are TRBV5-1 and TRBJ2-1; the match to TRBD2 covers 16 bases. Germline CDR1 reads SGHRS; CDR2 reads YFSETQ. The CDR3 consists of 16 residues. Trimming cost V 2 bases and J 7 bases; bases outside gene matches: 3. The DNA of the CDR3 is TGCGCCAGCAGCTTAGGGACTAGCGGGGGGGTGAATGAGCAGTTCTTC. Translating it yields CASSLGTSGGVNEQFF.